The 12 T cell receptor beta chains listed next were all sequenced from one sample in a study of shared clonotypes between healthy human individuals. Clones were read by immunoSEQ multiplex PCR, and TCRdb kept only the in-frame ones, dropping some. The table has 2 million to 2.5 million clones, approximately 94% seen once. The sequenced material came from naive CD4+ T cells sorted from blood. Subset noted: CD45RA+ positively selected. The receptors derive from a young man in good health.

The CDR3 DNA reads as TGCGCCAGCAGCCCGACAGCCTACGAGCAGTACTTC. This sequence encodes CASSPTAYEQYF. The chain is built from TRBV10-1 and TRBJ2-7; maybe TRBD1 (5 bases). CDR3 length: 12 residues. Trimming removed 6 bases at V and 2 bases at J, with 8 bases between. From germline, CDR1 is WNHNN and CDR2 SYGVQD (reference sequence).

The chain has TRBV6-1 and TRBJ2-5, with D possibly TRBD2 on 6 matching bases. Trimming left V 5 bases short and J 2 bases short, with 12 bases between. The length of the CDR3 is 14 residues. The germline V gene encodes CDR1 MNHNS and CDR2 SASEGT. Here the CDR3 DNA reads TGTGCCAGCAGTTTTCCGGGACTTCAAGAGACCCAGTACTTC. Translating gives CASSFPGLQETQYF.

The rearrangement uses TRBV5-4 and TRBJ2-3; 9 nucleotides agree with TRBD1. CDR3 length: 16 amino acids. V was clipped by 4 bases and J by 7 bases; unmatched bases: 13. Germline CDR1 reads SGHNT; CDR2 reads YYREEE (reference sequence). The CDR3 nucleotides are TGTGCCAGCAGCCCCCCCCGAACAGGGGGCGCATATACGCAGTATTTT. Its translation is CASSPPRTGGAYTQYF.

The chain's CDR3 is CASSQSPGANVLTF. The CDR3 DNA is TGTGCCAGCAGCCAGTCTCCTGGGGCCAACGTCCTGACTTTC. The V and J genes are TRBV7-2 and TRBJ2-6; the D is unclear. Per germline, CDR1 SGHTA and CDR2 FQGNSA. V was cut by 5 bases and J by 2 bases, with 7 bases left in between. The CDR3 is 14 amino acids.

The J gene is TRBJ2-3, the V gene TRBV9; D is possibly TRBD2 (6 bases). Germline V gene lookup returns CDR1 SGDLS and CDR2 YYNGEE. The CDR3 is made up of 17 amino acids. V was trimmed by 3 bases and J by 0 bases, leaving 17 bases between them. CDR3 amino acids: CASSAQEGRRSTDTQYF. For the CDR3, the DNA is TGTGCCAGCAGCGCCCAGGAGGGGCGCCGAAGCACAGATACGCAGTATTTT.

The rearrangement uses TRBV7-9 and TRBJ2-4, with 7 positions matching TRBD2. Germline loops: CDR1 SEHNR, CDR2 FQNEAQ (reference sequence). Losses at the gene ends were 3 bases for V and 6 bases for J; bases not matched to a gene: 5. CDR3 length equals 14 residues. The DNA of the CDR3 is TGTGCCAGCAGCTTGAGGGAGGGGACAAACATTCAGTACTTC. Translation gives CASSLREGTNIQYF.

Comment on this clone: The sample carries other DNA sequences with the same CDR3. The genes are TRBV19 and TRBJ1-6, with 8 bases aligning to TRBD1. Germline assignment: CDR1 LNHDA and CDR2 SQIVND (reference sequence). The CDR3 is made up of 14 amino acids. With 3 bases clipped from V and 9 bases from J, the junction kept 4 bases outside the gene matches. The CDR3 nucleotides read TGTGCCAGTAGTATCCGGACAGGGAGTTCACCCCTCCACTTT. Translation: CASSIRTGSSPLHF. Filled out from reference TRBV19 and TRBJ1-6, the complete variable domain reads DGGITQSPKYLFRKEGQNVTLSCEQNLNHDAMYWYRQDPGQGLRLIYYSQIVNDFQKGDIAEGYSVSREKKESFPLTVTSAQKNPTAFYLCASSIRTGSSPLHFGNGTRLTVT.

The gene calls are TRBV2 and TRBJ2-2; no reliable D call. Germline assignment: CDR1 SNHLY and CDR2 FYNNEI. The CDR3 has 15 amino acids. The ends were cut back, 2 bases at V and 6 bases at J, with 13 bases in the middle. DNA for the CDR3: TGTGCCAGCAGTGAATTCGTCCCTGGGGCCGGGGAGCTGTTTTTT. As protein: CASSEFVPGAGELFF. The full variable domain, with the rest looked up from reference TRBV2 and TRBJ2-2, is EPEVTQTPSHQVTQMGQEVILRCVPISNHLYFYWYRQILGQKVEFLVSFYNNEISEKSEIFDDQFSVERPDGSNFTLKIRSTKLEDSAMYFCASSEFVPGAGELFFGEGSRLTVL.

This sequence joins TRBV28 and TRBJ1-5; TRBD1 might be the D (5 bases). The V end was cut by 0 bases, the J end by 3 bases, with 9 bases between. This CDR3 has 15 amino acids. The germline gives CDR1 MDHEN, CDR2 SYDVKM. The DNA of the CDR3 is TGTGCCAGCAGTTTATGGGGGGACTACAATCAGCCCCAGCATTTT. This encodes CASSLWGDYNQPQHF.

Comment on this clone: The same CDR3 arises from other DNA sequences in this sample as well. The rearrangement joins TRBV7-2 to TRBJ2-2, with TRBD2 identical over 10 bases. The CDR3 runs to 16 residues. The ends lost 2 bases at V and 2 bases at J; junction bases unmatched: 2. Germline lookup yields CDR1 SGHTA and CDR2 FQGNSA. CDR3 in DNA: TGTGCCAGCAGCTTACTAGCGGGAGCTAACACCGGGGAGCTGTTTTTT. It yields the protein CASSLLAGANTGELFF.

V is TRBV11-2 and J is TRBJ2-1; TRBD1 is a possible D gene (6 bases). V lost 1 base, J lost 2 bases, and 12 bases lay in between. CDR1 SGHAT and CDR2 FQNNGV come from the germline V gene. The CDR3 is made up of 16 amino acids. The CDR3, as DNA: TGTGCCAGCAGCTTAGCCGGGACAAGGACCTACAATGAGCAGTTCTTC. Its translation: CASSLAGTRTYNEQFF.

The chain recombines TRBV27 with TRBJ2-3; unclear D gene. The V gene's germline CDR1 is MNHEY and CDR2 SMNVEV (reference sequence). The CDR3 is made up of 12 amino acids. Trimming left V 4 bases short and J 4 bases short, with 6 bases between. CDR3 in amino acids: CASSSSSDTQYF. The DNA for the CDR3 is TGTGCCAGCAGTTCGTCCTCAGATACGCAGTATTTT.